What follows are 3 T cell receptor beta chains derived from one specimen sequenced in a study of shared clonotypes between healthy human individuals. The repertoire was sequenced with immunoSEQ multiplex PCR; TCRdb's copy has only in-frame clones and lacks some. In the table there are approximately 1,500,000 clones, 95% to 99% of which are singletons. The sample was naive CD4+ T cells sorted from blood. Subset indicated: CD45RA+ positively selected. These receptors were obtained from a man younger than 40 in good health.

The chain links TRBV5-1 to TRBJ2-7; 7 nucleotides match TRBD1. The CDR3 sequence is 14 residues long. The V and J ends lost 4 bases and 3 bases, in that order; junction bases with no gene match: 7. Per the germline V gene, CDR1 is SGHRS and CDR2 is YFSETQ. CDR3 DNA: TGCGCCAGCAGCAGACGGGACAGCGTCTACGAGCAGTACTTC. It encodes CASSRRDSVYEQYF.

V and J are TRBV11-2 and TRBJ2-7; D is possibly TRBD2 (6 bases). The CDR3 totals 15 residues. V lost 2 bases to trimming and J lost 2 bases, with 13 bases between them. From germline, CDR1 is SGHAT and CDR2 FQNNGV. This chain's CDR3 is CASSLRGSPPYEQYF. CDR3 DNA: TGTGCCAGCAGCTTACGGGGGTCACCTCCCTACGAGCAGTACTTC.

This clone has a single count. The rearrangement joins TRBV5-1 to TRBJ1-4, with unresolved D. The CDR3 runs 16 residues. Germline V CDR1 and CDR2: SGHRS, YFSETQ. The V gene lost 4 bases and the J gene lost 0 bases, with 13 bases spanning the gap. CDR3 region: CASSPGRLATNEKLFF. The CDR3 DNA reads as TGCGCCAGCAGCCCGGGCCGCTTAGCAACTAATGAAAAACTGTTTTTT.